Listed below are T cell receptor beta chains from one sample, sequenced in a study of shared T cell receptors in the human thymus. Sequencing used immunoSEQ multiplex PCR; TCRdb keeps in-frame clones, though not all of them. The sample has about 660,000 clones, roughly 90% seen once; the top ten hold over 0.008%. The sample was also reused in another study, on human thymus T cells.

The specimen sequenced was thymocytes. The receptors were sampled from a boy in the first two years of life with a congenital heart defect. Each CDR3 is given with its conserved first and last residue.

TRBV7-9	TRBJ1-3	CASSFRGNTIYF
TRBV5-1	TRBJ1-2	CASSEGQEDGYTF
TRBV9	TRBJ2-7	CASSVGAGDPYEQYF
TRBV11-3	TRBJ1-2	CASSSCGARGYTF
TRBV4-1	TRBJ2-1	CASSQVQGPFF
TRBV5-1	TRBJ2-5	CASSLSNRGRGKETQYF
TRBV11-2	TRBJ2-4	CASSSNTFTGIWDIQYF
TRBV4-3	TRBJ2-7	CASSQDRDRALTYEQYF
TRBV15	-	CATSPTGAGYEQYF
TRBV4-3	TRBJ2-5	CASSQAGTSGRGGIQETQYF
TRBV7-4	TRBJ2-2	CASSLIGTSGRAQRTGELFF
TRBV5-4	TRBJ2-3	CASSPYQKTSGRAADTQYF
TRBV2	TRBJ2-1	CASSEGDREWGEQFF
TRBV10-2	TRBJ2-1	CASSELAGDINEQFF
TRBV30	TRBJ2-1	CAWSVRLASYNEQFF
TRBV28	TRBJ1-5	CASSSWSVQNNQPQHF
TRBV7-3	TRBJ1-5	CASIASPQDRGQPQHF
TRBV7-9	TRBJ2-1	CASSLGLAGVREQFF
TRBV5-6	TRBJ2-1	CASSSAMRPDSGRGYEQFF
TRBV5-4	TRBJ2-7	CASSLPPAREQYF
TRBV19	TRBJ1-2	CASSTGYGYTF
TRBV6-5	TRBJ1-2	CASSDLDRDYGYTF
TRBV4-1	TRBJ1-2	CASSQGGGIYGYTF
TRBV6-6	TRBJ1-5	CASSYRGTGNQPQHF
TRBV6-4	TRBJ2-7	CASSDPGTSGCYEQYF
TRBV6-5	TRBJ2-7	CASSCRPGHPYEQYF
TRBV5-1	TRBJ2-5	CASSSNTGTGRRNQETQYF
TRBV27	TRBJ2-7	CASSLSRQGYEQYF
TRBV4-3	TRBJ1-1	CASSQDRMRGLRAEAFF
TRBV25-1	TRBJ1-3	CASSEGLFSGNTIYF
TRBV6-5	TRBJ2-5	CASRSGGGGREQYF
TRBV7-2	TRBJ2-7	CASTLLSRQGSNEQYF
TRBV7-9	TRBJ2-1	CASSYDFRDRVNEQFF
TRBV12-5	TRBJ1-6	CASGPQVNSPLHF
TRBV6-4	TRBJ2-1	CASSENATGDGQFF
TRBV12-5	TRBJ2-5	CASGFGTSGTSGIVQYQETQYF
TRBV12-5	TRBJ2-7	CASGLYSGRAYEQYF
TRBV15	TRBJ1-3	CATSRDSSGNTIYF
TRBV13	TRBJ2-3	CASIAGSTDTQYF
TRBV21-1	TRBJ1-2	CASSKVPAGTNYGYTF
TRBV9	TRBJ1-1	CASSAGGQTTNTEAFF
TRBV5-6	TRBJ2-7	CASSPGGFEQYF
TRBV19	TRBJ1-5	CASSTARGYHNQPQHF
TRBV2	TRBJ2-7	CASSEGRGSYEQYF
TRBV15	TRBJ1-5	CATSRGYFGTGEEDSNQPQHF
TRBV7-6	TRBJ1-4	CASSAQGVNEKLFF
TRBV14	TRBJ2-3	CASSRRTGSDTQYF
TRBV2	TRBJ2-7	CASSEAVLSYEQYF
TRBV6-1	TRBJ2-1	CASSEGEGGQGGEATDNEQFF
TRBV6-1	TRBJ2-5	CASGGQGRETQYF
TRBV7-2	TRBJ2-1	CASSLGEYGEQFF
TRBV7-9	TRBJ1-5	CASSATGGNQPQHF
TRBV5-1	TRBJ2-3	CASSLGTGDGTDTQYF